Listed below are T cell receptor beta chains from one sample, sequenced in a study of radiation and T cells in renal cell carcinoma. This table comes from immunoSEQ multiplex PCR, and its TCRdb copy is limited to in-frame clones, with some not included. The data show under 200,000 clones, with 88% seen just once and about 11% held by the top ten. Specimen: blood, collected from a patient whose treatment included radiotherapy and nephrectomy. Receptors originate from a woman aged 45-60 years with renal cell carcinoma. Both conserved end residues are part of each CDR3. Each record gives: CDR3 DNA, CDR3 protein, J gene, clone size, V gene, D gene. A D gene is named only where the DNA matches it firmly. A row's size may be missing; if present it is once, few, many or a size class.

CDR3 DNA: TGTGCTAGCAGCTTGACTGGACAGAATGAAAAACTGTTTTTT; CDR3 protein: CASSLTGQNEKLFF; J gene: TRBJ1-4; clone size: -; V gene: TRBV7-7; D gene: -
CDR3 DNA: TGTGCCAGTAGTTCCAGGACAGCTTACAATGAGCAGTTCTTC; CDR3 protein: CASSSRTAYNEQFF; J gene: TRBJ2-1; clone size: few; V gene: TRBV19; D gene: -
CDR3 DNA: TGTGCCAGCGGAGGACAGGGAACACTCTATGGCTACACCTTC; CDR3 protein: CASGGQGTLYGYTF; J gene: TRBJ1-2; clone size: -; V gene: TRBV2; D gene: TRBD1
CDR3 DNA: TGTGCCAGCAGCTTAAGATCCAGGGCCTACGAGCAGTACTTC; CDR3 protein: CASSLRSRAYEQYF; J gene: TRBJ2-7; clone size: -; V gene: TRBV7-8; D gene: -
CDR3 DNA: TGTGCCAGCAGTCTCGCAGGGACAAGACTAAACACTGAAGCTTTCTTT; CDR3 protein: CASSLAGTRLNTEAFF; J gene: TRBJ1-1; clone size: -; V gene: TRBV6-6; D gene: -
CDR3 DNA: TGTGCCAGCAGCCAAGGGAGACAGGGGGCTGGAAACACCATATATTTT; CDR3 protein: CASSQGRQGAGNTIYF; J gene: TRBJ1-3; clone size: -; V gene: TRBV4-2; D gene: TRBD1
CDR3 DNA: TGCGCCAGCAGCCAACCGTTACCCCGAGGTTCTGATTTCACCGGGGAGCTGTTTTTT; CDR3 protein: CASSQPLPRGSDFTGELFF; J gene: TRBJ2-2; clone size: -; V gene: TRBV4-1; D gene: -
CDR3 DNA: TGTGCCAGCAGCCCCGAGGTTCCGAACACTGAAGCTTTCTTT; CDR3 protein: CASSPEVPNTEAFF; J gene: TRBJ1-1; clone size: -; V gene: TRBV6-6; D gene: -
CDR3 DNA: TGTGCCAGCGGATGGGCCAACGTCCTGACTTTC; CDR3 protein: CASGWANVLTF; J gene: TRBJ2-6; clone size: -; V gene: TRBV6-5; D gene: -
CDR3 DNA: TGTGCCAGCAGCCGCGGCGGGATGTTAGACTACGAGCAGTACTTC; CDR3 protein: CASSRGGMLDYEQYF; J gene: TRBJ2-7; clone size: -; V gene: TRBV5-4; D gene: -
CDR3 DNA: TGCGCCAGCAGCCAGGGCCCGGGTGAAAAACTGTTTTTT; CDR3 protein: CASSQGPGEKLFF; J gene: TRBJ1-4; clone size: -; V gene: TRBV5-1; D gene: -
CDR3 DNA: TGTGCCAGCAGCTTTCGAGGGGATTTCGGCTATGGCTACACCTTC; CDR3 protein: CASSFRGDFGYGYTF; J gene: TRBJ1-2; clone size: -; V gene: TRBV7-9; D gene: -
CDR3 DNA: TGCGCCAGCAGCTTGAGCGACATCTCCTACGAGCAGTACTTC; CDR3 protein: CASSLSDISYEQYF; J gene: TRBJ2-7; clone size: once; V gene: TRBV5-1; D gene: -
CDR3 DNA: TGTGCCAGCAGGATGACAGTGGGCTCCTACAATGAGCAGTTCTTC; CDR3 protein: CASRMTVGSYNEQFF; J gene: TRBJ2-1; clone size: -; V gene: TRBV21-1; D gene: -
CDR3 DNA: TGCGCCAGCAGCCGGGACAGGGGATCGGAAGCTTTCTTT; CDR3 protein: CASSRDRGSEAFF; J gene: TRBJ1-1; clone size: few; V gene: TRBV10-1; D gene: TRBD1
CDR3 DNA: TGTGCCAGCAGTGAAGATGTTGGACGTTGGAATGAGCAGTTCTTC; CDR3 protein: CASSEDVGRWNEQFF; J gene: TRBJ2-1; clone size: -; V gene: TRBV6-1; D gene: -
CDR3 DNA: TGTGCCAGCAGTAGAAGCACGGTGGGCCAAGAGACCCAGTACTTC; CDR3 protein: CASSRSTVGQETQYF; J gene: TRBJ2-5; clone size: -; V gene: TRBV6-1; D gene: -
CDR3 DNA: TGTGCCAGTAGTGCGGCCGGGAGAAGGGTCATGAACACTGAAGCTTTCTTT; CDR3 protein: CASSAAGRRVMNTEAFF; J gene: TRBJ1-1; clone size: -; V gene: TRBV19; D gene: -
CDR3 DNA: TGTGCCAGCAGTGCATTTACGAACTATGGCTACACCTTC; CDR3 protein: CASSAFTNYGYTF; J gene: TRBJ1-2; clone size: -; V gene: TRBV6-5; D gene: -
CDR3 DNA: TGTGCCAGCAGCATCTTTAAGAACACTGAAGCTTTCTTT; CDR3 protein: CASSIFKNTEAFF; J gene: TRBJ1-1; clone size: -; V gene: TRBV13; D gene: -
CDR3 DNA: TGTGCCAGCAGCTTACTCTTAGGGGGCGCAGGGTACGAGCAGTACTTC; CDR3 protein: CASSLLLGGAGYEQYF; J gene: TRBJ2-7; clone size: -; V gene: TRBV7-9; D gene: TRBD1
CDR3 DNA: TGTGCCAGCACCTCCGGGACAGGGAGCCCTGAAGCTTTCTTT; CDR3 protein: CASTSGTGSPEAFF; J gene: TRBJ1-1; clone size: few; V gene: TRBV6-1; D gene: TRBD1
CDR3 DNA: TGCGCCAGCAGCCTCCTACAGGAGAATTCACCCCTCCACTTT; CDR3 protein: CASSLLQENSPLHF; J gene: TRBJ1-6; clone size: -; V gene: TRBV5-1; D gene: -
CDR3 DNA: TGTGCCAGCAGCCCAGGAGTTAGGGCTGAAGCTTTCTTT; CDR3 protein: CASSPGVRAEAFF; J gene: TRBJ1-1; clone size: once; V gene: TRBV7-6; D gene: -
CDR3 DNA: TGTGCCAGCAGACCGACAGGGGGCCCTGAAGCTTTCTTT; CDR3 protein: CASRPTGGPEAFF; J gene: TRBJ1-1; clone size: -; V gene: TRBV6-5; D gene: TRBD1
CDR3 DNA: TGTGCCAGCAGCTTATCTAGCGGGGACAATGAGCAGTTCTTC; CDR3 protein: CASSLSSGDNEQFF; J gene: TRBJ2-1; clone size: -; V gene: TRBV11-3; D gene: TRBD2
CDR3 DNA: TGTGCCAGCTCGTCCGGGACCGTCGCTCGGACTGAAGCTTTCTTT; CDR3 protein: CASSSGTVARTEAFF; J gene: TRBJ1-1; clone size: -; V gene: TRBV18; D gene: -
CDR3 DNA: TGTGCCAGCTCACCCTATACGGCCCGGACAGGTGGTGACTATGGCTACACCTTC; CDR3 protein: CASSPYTARTGGDYGYTF; J gene: TRBJ1-2; clone size: -; V gene: TRBV18; D gene: TRBD1
CDR3 DNA: TGCGCCAGCAGCTTGTGGGGACAGGGGACCCCCCTCGATAATTCACCCCTCCACTTT; CDR3 protein: CASSLWGQGTPLDNSPLHF; J gene: TRBJ1-6; clone size: -; V gene: TRBV5-1; D gene: TRBD1
CDR3 DNA: TGTGCCAGCAGCCCCGACAGGGTTGGGGGCTACACCTTC; CDR3 protein: CASSPDRVGGYTF; J gene: TRBJ1-2; clone size: -; V gene: TRBV7-9; D gene: TRBD1
CDR3 DNA: TGTGCCAGCTCACAGGGGGCTGAGACCCAGTACTTC; CDR3 protein: CASSQGAETQYF; J gene: TRBJ2-5; clone size: -; V gene: TRBV6-5; D gene: TRBD1
CDR3 DNA: TGTGCCAGCAGCTTAGAGGGACTAGGAGGGACCCAGTACTTC; CDR3 protein: CASSLEGLGGTQYF; J gene: TRBJ2-5; clone size: -; V gene: TRBV7-2; D gene: TRBD2
CDR3 DNA: TGTGCCAGCAGCTTAATCTGGGGCAACGAGCAGTACTTC; CDR3 protein: CASSLIWGNEQYF; J gene: TRBJ2-7; clone size: once; V gene: TRBV11-1; D gene: -
CDR3 DNA: TGTGCCAGCAGCGGGACTAGCGGGTCATCCTGGGGCAAGTTCTTC; CDR3 protein: CASSGTSGSSWGKFF; J gene: TRBJ2-1; clone size: -; V gene: TRBV9; D gene: TRBD2
CDR3 DNA: TGTGCCAGCTCATCACAGTCGGGACTACTAAATGAGCAGTTCTTC; CDR3 protein: CASSSQSGLLNEQFF; J gene: TRBJ2-1; clone size: -; V gene: TRBV18; D gene: TRBD2
CDR3 DNA: TGCGCCAGCAGCTACCTGCGGTCCCAAGAGACCCAGTACTTC; CDR3 protein: CASSYLRSQETQYF; J gene: TRBJ2-5; clone size: -; V gene: TRBV5-1; D gene: -
CDR3 DNA: TGTGCCAGCAGCGTAGCATATCAGGGGTCGAACACTGAAGCTTTCTTT; CDR3 protein: CASSVAYQGSNTEAFF; J gene: TRBJ1-1; clone size: many; V gene: TRBV9; D gene: -
CDR3 DNA: TGTGCCAGCACTCCAACGGAAGGGGGGGGGCTTGACGAGCAGTACTTC; CDR3 protein: CASTPTEGGGLDEQYF; J gene: TRBJ2-7; clone size: -; V gene: TRBV9; D gene: -
CDR3 DNA: TGTGCCAGCAGCTTAGTCGGACAGCCCACCGGGGAGCTGTTTTTT; CDR3 protein: CASSLVGQPTGELFF; J gene: TRBJ2-2; clone size: -; V gene: TRBV7-9; D gene: -
CDR3 DNA: TGTGCCAGCAGCTTGGAGCTAGGGACTCCCTTAGAGCAGTACTTC; CDR3 protein: CASSLELGTPLEQYF; J gene: TRBJ2-7; clone size: -; V gene: TRBV5-4; D gene: -
CDR3 DNA: TGTGCCAGCAGACCCAGGGTCCCCGATACGCAGTATTTT; CDR3 protein: CASRPRVPDTQYF; J gene: TRBJ2-3; clone size: -; V gene: TRBV7-2; D gene: -
CDR3 DNA: TGTGCCAGCAGTGAAAGACACTCTGGGGCCAACGTCCTGACTTTC; CDR3 protein: CASSERHSGANVLTF; J gene: TRBJ2-6; clone size: -; V gene: TRBV2; D gene: -
CDR3 DNA: TGTGCCAGCAGCCCCGTGGAAAGCATGAACACTGAAGCTTTCTTT; CDR3 protein: CASSPVESMNTEAFF; J gene: TRBJ1-1; clone size: -; V gene: TRBV7-9; D gene: -
CDR3 DNA: TGTGCCACCAGCAGCGACTCGTCCTACGAGCAGTACTTC; CDR3 protein: CATSSDSSYEQYF; J gene: TRBJ2-7; clone size: -; V gene: TRBV15; D gene: -
CDR3 DNA: TGCGCCAGCAGATACGGCGACAGGAACACTGAAGCTTTCTTT; CDR3 protein: CASRYGDRNTEAFF; J gene: TRBJ1-1; clone size: -; V gene: TRBV5-1; D gene: -
CDR3 DNA: TGTGCCAGCTCACCAGGACAGGGGTCGTACGAGCAGTACTTC; CDR3 protein: CASSPGQGSYEQYF; J gene: TRBJ2-7; clone size: -; V gene: TRBV18; D gene: TRBD1
CDR3 DNA: TGTGCCAGCAGCCAAGATCCTGCGTTCGGGGAGCTGTTTTTT; CDR3 protein: CASSQDPAFGELFF; J gene: TRBJ2-2; clone size: -; V gene: TRBV4-2; D gene: -
CDR3 DNA: TGTGCCAGCAGTGAGAACATCCGGTATGGCTACACCTTC; CDR3 protein: CASSENIRYGYTF; J gene: TRBJ1-2; clone size: -; V gene: TRBV2; D gene: -
CDR3 DNA: TGCGCCAGCAGCTTGGGAAGAAGCTCCTACGAGCAGTACTTC; CDR3 protein: CASSLGRSSYEQYF; J gene: TRBJ2-7; clone size: -; V gene: TRBV5-1; D gene: -
CDR3 DNA: TGTGCCAGCTCGGGGCAGGGATACACTGAAGCTTTCTTT; CDR3 protein: CASSGQGYTEAFF; J gene: TRBJ1-1; clone size: -; V gene: TRBV6-1; D gene: -
CDR3 DNA: TGCGCCAGCAGCTTGGAGAGCGGGGGGGCCTACGAGCAGTACTTC; CDR3 protein: CASSLESGGAYEQYF; J gene: TRBJ2-7; clone size: -; V gene: TRBV5-1; D gene: TRBD2
CDR3 DNA: TGTGCCAGCAGTGAAATCCCCAACAATGAGCAGTTCTTC; CDR3 protein: CASSEIPNNEQFF; J gene: TRBJ2-1; clone size: -; V gene: TRBV2; D gene: -
CDR3 DNA: TGTGCCAGCAGCCGAGCGGGGGGAGGCAATGAGCAGTTCTTC; CDR3 protein: CASSRAGGGNEQFF; J gene: TRBJ2-1; clone size: -; V gene: TRBV7-6; D gene: TRBD2
CDR3 DNA: TGTGCCAGTAGCCCGGGTGGGAAACTGTTTTTT; CDR3 protein: CASSPGGKLFF; J gene: TRBJ1-4; clone size: few; V gene: TRBV19; D gene: -
CDR3 DNA: TGTGCCCTCCTGGGGTTTGGAGGCGAGCAGTACTTC; CDR3 protein: CALLGFGGEQYF; J gene: TRBJ2-7; clone size: -; V gene: TRBV6-1; D gene: -